The rows below give T cell receptor beta chains drawn from one sample of a study of cytomegalovirus exposure and HLA in healthy donors. Only in-frame clones appear in the TCRdb table, and some are missing; sequencing was by immunoSEQ multiplex PCR. The table lists about 160,000 clones, roughly 82% of them singletons. Sample: PBMCs. The receptor set was obtained from a man in his fifties or sixties in good health and CMV-seropositive. CDR3s include the opening cysteine and the closing phenylalanine or tryptophan.

v_call cdr3_length cdr3_aa
TRBV29-1 14 CSVGGGGAAYEQYF
TRBV6-6 15 CASSYPGQGNPGAFF
TRBV27 15 CASSWTGGLNQPQHF
TRBV7-2 18 CASSPLPGQGVFNYGYTF
TRBV9 15 CASSEGTGFSETQYF
TRBV21-1 20 CASSKGRKQKLAPSNQPQHF
TRBV19 11 CASSILTEAFF
TRBV6-5 13 CASGPPISYEQYF
TRBV7-9 17 CASSFSRRGGSNQPQHF
TRBV18 16 CASSPQSGNSGNTIYF
TRBV9 14 CASSAFQGQTEAFF
TRBV6-4 13 CASSTQRGSEQYF
TRBV6-5 13 CASSYPGFTEAFF
TRBV28 16 CASRGTSGLSYNEQFF
TRBV28 17 CASRGTGAGSGANVLTF
TRBV30 17 CAWSGVGIAGVLDTQYF
TRBV5-4 15 CASSLWASSYNEQFF